This passage covers 15 T cell receptor beta chains from one sample sequenced in a study of cytomegalovirus exposure and HLA in healthy donors. A multiplex PCR was run with 60 Vbeta primers and 13 Jbeta primers. Some clones are missing from TCRdb's copy, which holds only in-frame ones; the method was immunoSEQ multiplex PCR. This table has about 130,000 clones, roughly 78% appearing once. The sample comprised PBMCs. The source is a man aged 35 to 55 in good health and CMV-seropositive.

This clone was counted once. The chain couples TRBV5-4 to TRBJ2-1; D not resolved. The germline gives CDR1 SGHNT, CDR2 YYREEE (reference sequence). CDR3 length: 11 amino acids. The germline V and J ends were trimmed by 1 base and 12 bases, with 8 bases remaining between them. The CDR3 protein is CASSLSSGQFF. Here the CDR3 DNA reads TGTGCCAGCAGCTTGTCTTCGGGGCAGTTCTTC.

V gene TRBV10-2 combines with J gene TRBJ2-7, with 9 nucleotides matching TRBD2. Germline CDR1 WSHSY, CDR2 SAAADI. CDR3 length: 15 residues. The V segment lost 6 bases and the J segment 2 bases; nucleotides outside the gene matches: 8. CDR3 protein: CASRASGTIPYEQYF. Written as DNA, the CDR3 is TGCGCCAGCAGAGCTAGCGGGACGATCCCCTACGAGCAGTACTTC.

The chain couples TRBV6-6 to TRBJ1-6; D not certain. CDR1 and CDR2 from the germline V gene are MNHNY and SVGAGI (reference sequence). The CDR3 sequence is 12 residues long. V lost 5 bases and J lost 8, with 7 bases in between. CDR3 DNA: TGTGCCAGCAGTACCCAGGATTCACCCCTCCACTTT. Translated: CASSTQDSPLHF.

The genes are TRBV10-3 and TRBJ2-2; D is uncertain. The CDR3 length is 11 residues. Germline CDR1 is ENHRY and CDR2 is SYGVKD. V lost 4 bases and J lost 8, with 5 bases in between. The DNA of the CDR3 is TGTGCCATCAGTGGGGCTGGGGAGCTGTTTTTT. It codes for CAISGAGELFF.

V is TRBV6-1 and J is TRBJ2-5; 13 bases align to TRBD2. The CDR3 spans 13 residues. Germline V gene data show CDR1 as MNHNS and CDR2 as SASEGT. The trim removed 10 bases at V and 4 bases at J, leaving 3 bases unmatched. The CDR3 protein is CATRLAGGETQYF. The CDR3, as DNA: TGTGCCACTAGACTAGCGGGAGGAGAGACCCAGTACTTC.

The V call is TRBV7-8, the J call TRBJ2-1, with a weak D call TRBD2 (5 bases). This CDR3 has 13 residues. V gave up 5 bases and J gave up 5 bases, with 10 bases separating them. In germline, CDR1 is SGHVS, CDR2 FQNEAQ. DNA for the CDR3: TGTGCCAGCAGCGGGAGTCGGGACAATGAGCAGTTCTTC. Translation: CASSGSRDNEQFF.

The table lists this clone with a few counts. J is TRBJ2-7 and V is TRBV29-1, with 9 bases that match TRBD2. The CDR3 has 12 amino acids. V lost 7 bases, J lost 4 bases, and 5 bases stayed unmatched. Germline values: CDR1 SQVTM, CDR2 ANQGSEA. The CDR3 is CSGGTSRYEQYF. The CDR3 bases are TGCAGCGGGGGGACTAGCCGTTACGAGCAGTACTTC.

The chain uses TRBV29-1 and TRBJ2-5; the D is unclear. CDR3 length: 13 residues. The V end lost 6 bases, the J end lost 5 bases, and 16 bases lay between the germline ends. Germline values: CDR1 SQVTM, CDR2 ANQGSEA. The CDR3 loop reads CSVRPTARETQYF. In nucleotides, the CDR3 is TGCAGCGTCCGGCCGACGGCGCGGGAGACCCAGTACTTC.

In regard to this clone: Within the sample, other DNA sequences also encode this same CDR3. The V and J genes are TRBV5-4 and TRBJ1-2; no clear D gene. V lost 4 bases and J lost 1, with 8 bases in between. The CDR3 spans 13 residues. In germline, CDR1 is SGHNT, CDR2 YYREEE (reference sequence). CDR3 loop: CASSPGGNYGYTF. CDR3 bases: TGTGCCAGCAGCCCGGGAGGTAACTATGGCTACACCTTC.

This clone was recorded at least ten times. The chain recombines TRBV5-8 with TRBJ1-5; 7 bases line up with TRBD1. Germline CDR1 reads SGHTS; CDR2 reads YDEGEE. The trim removed 3 bases at V and 4 bases at J, leaving 1 base unmatched. This CDR3 is built from 13 residues. The CDR3 region has the DNA TGTGCCAGCAGCTCGACAGGGAATCAGCCCCAGCATTTT. Amino acid sequence: CASSSTGNQPQHF.

This chain connects TRBV6-1 to TRBJ2-5, with TRBD2 identical over 13 bases. J was trimmed by 11 bases and V by 4 bases; bases with no gene match: 13. The germline V gene has CDR1 MNHNS and CDR2 SASEGT. The CDR3 loop spans 16 amino acids. In DNA, the CDR3 is TGTGCCAGCAGTGGGGGGACTAGCGGGAAGTGGCGGGAGCAGTACTTC. Translation: CASSGGTSGKWREQYF.

This clone was detected once. The gene calls are TRBV5-4 and TRBJ1-4; no reliable D call. CDR3 length: 16 residues. Looked up from germline, CDR1 is SGHNT and CDR2 is YYREEE (reference sequence). V gave up 0 bases and J gave up 3 bases, with 12 bases separating them. This CDR3 is CASSLGEGVANEKLFF. CDR3 in DNA: TGTGCCAGCAGCTTGGGAGAGGGAGTGGCTAATGAAAAACTGTTTTTT.

The rearrangement links TRBV5-1 to TRBJ1-1, with 8 bases aligning to TRBD1. CDR3 length: 15 amino acids. Germline CDR1 reads SGHRS; CDR2 reads YFSETQ. J lost 2 bases, V lost 2 bases, and 5 bases had no gene match. As DNA, the CDR3 is TGCGCCAGCAGCTTACTACAGGGGGGAAACACTGAAGCTTTCTTT. It translates to CASSLLQGGNTEAFF.

This clone was seen more than once but under ten times. The rearrangement joins TRBV27 to TRBJ2-7; TRBD2 aligns across 7 bases. The germline gives CDR1 MNHEY, CDR2 SMNVEV (reference sequence). J lost 1 base, V lost 5 bases, and 5 bases had no gene match. CDR3 size: 14 residues. The CDR3 DNA reads as TGTGCCAGCAGTCCGGGACTACGATCCTACGAGCAGTACTTC. Residues: CASSPGLRSYEQYF.

The chain combines TRBV19 with TRBJ1-3; D uncertain. V lost 6 bases, J lost 0 bases, and 12 bases lay in between. This CDR3 comprises 15 residues. CDR1 and CDR2 (germline): LNHDA, SQIVND (reference sequence). CDR3 coding DNA: TGTGCCAGTAGGCATGGACTCCTCTCTGGAAACACCATATATTTT. Translated, it gives CASRHGLLSGNTIYF.